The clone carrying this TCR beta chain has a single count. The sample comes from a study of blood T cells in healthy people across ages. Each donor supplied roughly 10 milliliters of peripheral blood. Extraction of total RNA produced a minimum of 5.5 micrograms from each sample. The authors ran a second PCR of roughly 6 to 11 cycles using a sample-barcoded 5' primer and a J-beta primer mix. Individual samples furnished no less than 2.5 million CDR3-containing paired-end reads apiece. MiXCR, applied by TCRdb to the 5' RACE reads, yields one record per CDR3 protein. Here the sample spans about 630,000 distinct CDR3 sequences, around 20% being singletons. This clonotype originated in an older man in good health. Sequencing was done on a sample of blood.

The CDR3 DNA sequence: TGTGCCAGCAGTTTAAGAAACCCAAACATTCAGTACTTC. As protein: CASSLRNPNIQYF. The chain couples TRBV12-3 or TRBV12-4 to TRBJ2-4; D is ambiguous. V shed 2 bases and J shed 6 bases, with 8 bases lying between them. The CDR3 runs 13 residues.